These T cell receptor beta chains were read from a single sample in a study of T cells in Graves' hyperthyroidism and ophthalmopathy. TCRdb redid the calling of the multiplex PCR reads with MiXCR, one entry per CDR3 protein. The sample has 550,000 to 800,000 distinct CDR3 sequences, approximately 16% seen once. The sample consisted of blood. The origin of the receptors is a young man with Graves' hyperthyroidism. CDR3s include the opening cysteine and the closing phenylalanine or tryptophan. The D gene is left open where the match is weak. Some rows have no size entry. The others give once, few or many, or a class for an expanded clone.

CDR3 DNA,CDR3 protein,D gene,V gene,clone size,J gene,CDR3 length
TGTGCCATCAGTGAGGGGCGGGCTAGCGCTAATGAGCAGTTCTTC,CAISEGRASANEQFF,NA,TRBV10-3,few,TRBJ2-1,15
TGTGCCAGCAGTGCGAGGGGTACTAGCAATGAGCAGTTCTTC,CASSARGTSNEQFF,NA,TRBV2,many,TRBJ2-1,14
TGTGCCAGTAGTATGGGGGGGGCTTCGAACACTGAAGCTTTCTTT,CASSMGGASNTEAFF,NA,TRBV19,few,TRBJ1-1,15
TGTGCCAGCAGAGGGTTTACACATCAGCTCCAGCATTTT,CASRGFTHQLQHF,NA,TRBV2,NA,TRBJ1-5,13
TGTGCCAGCGTTCCGTGGGGGGGAAACTATGGCTACACCTTC,CASVPWGGNYGYTF,NA,TRBV6-1,few,TRBJ1-2,14
TGTGCCAGCAGTGAAGCGCGGGTCCGAATCCGAGATGGCTACACCTTC,CASSEARVRIRDGYTF,NA,TRBV2,NA,TRBJ1-2,16
TGTGCCAGCAGTAACGGGATACGGGAGCAGTTCTTC,CASSNGIREQFF,NA,TRBV6-2/TRBV6-3,few,TRBJ2-1,12
TGTGCCAGCAGTTTGGTTATTTCAGAGACCCAGTACTTC,CASSLVISETQYF,NA,TRBV12-3/TRBV12-4,many,TRBJ2-5,13
TGTGCCAGCAGCTTAGTCGGCAGGGGGATTAATCAAGAGACCCAGTACTTC,CASSLVGRGINQETQYF,TRBD1,TRBV11-2,many,TRBJ2-5,17
TGTGCCAGCAGTGTCCCGGGACAGGGAAACACCATATATTTT,CASSVPGQGNTIYF,TRBD1,TRBV12-3/TRBV12-4,few,TRBJ1-3,14
TGCAGTGCTAGAGACACTTGGGGGACAGGGGGGAATGAGCAGTTCTTC,CSARDTWGTGGNEQFF,TRBD1,TRBV20-1,few,TRBJ2-1,16
TGCGCCAGCAGCTTGCTGTCGGCCCTCTCCTACGAGCAGTACTTC,CASSLLSALSYEQYF,NA,TRBV5-1,few,TRBJ2-7,15
TGCAGCGTTGAAGAGAGGCAGCCGAACACTGAAGCTTTCTTT,CSVEERQPNTEAFF,NA,TRBV29-1,few,TRBJ1-1,14
TGTGCCAGCGAGGGAGGGACAGTTAACTATGGCTACACCTTC,CASEGGTVNYGYTF,TRBD1,TRBV5-6,few,TRBJ1-2,14
TGTGCCACCAGTCGACAGGGGGCCGGCTACACCTTC,CATSRQGAGYTF,TRBD1,TRBV24-1,NA,TRBJ1-2,12
TGTGCCAGCAGCTTAGAGGAGGACAGTGGCTACACCTTC,CASSLEEDSGYTF,NA,TRBV7-9,many,TRBJ1-2,13
TGTGCCAGCAGCCAAGATCAGGACCCCCGGTTATATTTT,CASSQDQDPRLYF,NA,TRBV3-1,few,TRBJ1-3,13
TGTGCCACCAGTGACGCAGGGTGGGACACCGGGGAGCTGTTTTTT,CATSDAGWDTGELFF,NA,TRBV24-1,few,TRBJ2-2,15
TGTGCTAGTGGCTTGAGACTAGCGGGAGGGAACAATGAGCAGTTCTTC,CASGLRLAGGNNEQFF,TRBD2,TRBV12-5,NA,TRBJ2-1,16
TGTGCCAGCAGCTTAAGCGGGAGCGGGCCGAACACAGATACGCAGTATTTT,CASSLSGSGPNTDTQYF,TRBD2,TRBV7-8,NA,TRBJ2-3,17
TGTGCCAGCAGCCAAAGGGCGGGACAGGAGACCCAGTACTTC,CASSQRAGQETQYF,NA,TRBV3-1,many,TRBJ2-5,14
TGTGCCAGCACCGACTGGGGGAGGGCCATCAATGAGCAGTTCTTC,CASTDWGRAINEQFF,TRBD2,TRBV3-1,many,TRBJ2-1,15
TGTGCCAGCAGCCTACTGTGGGGGCCGGGTGAAAAACTGTTTTTT,CASSLLWGPGEKLFF,NA,TRBV28,many,TRBJ1-4,15
TGTGCCAGCAGGGAGGTGGGTCCCTACGAGCAGTACTTC,CASREVGPYEQYF,NA,TRBV28,many,TRBJ2-7,13
TGTGCCATCAGTGACCTTCCGGGACAGTTAATCGAATCCTACGAGCAGTACTTC,CAISDLPGQLIESYEQYF,TRBD1,TRBV10-3,few,TRBJ2-7,18
TGTGCCAGCTCACCACGGACTAGCGGGGTTGGGGAGACCCAGTACTTC,CASSPRTSGVGETQYF,TRBD2,TRBV18,many,TRBJ2-5,16
TGTGCCAGCAGCGTAGACGGGTTTGGAAACACCATATATTTT,CASSVDGFGNTIYF,NA,TRBV9,NA,TRBJ1-3,14
TGTGCCAGCAGACTAAACATCGGACAGGCTGGAAACACCATATATTTT,CASRLNIGQAGNTIYF,TRBD1,TRBV28,NA,TRBJ1-3,16
TGTGCCTGGTCTCGGGACGATAACTATGGCTACACCTTC,CAWSRDDNYGYTF,NA,TRBV30,NA,TRBJ1-2,13
TGTGCCAGCAGCTTTAATGGACAGTACAATGAGCAGTTCTTC,CASSFNGQYNEQFF,NA,TRBV7-2,few,TRBJ2-1,14
TGTGCCAGCAGCGAGCCCCTAGCGGAACTACAAGAGACCCAGTACTTC,CASSEPLAELQETQYF,TRBD2,TRBV6-1,few,TRBJ2-5,16
TGTGCCATCGGTGTGGGACAGGGCAACGAGCAGTACTTC,CAIGVGQGNEQYF,TRBD1,TRBV10-3,NA,TRBJ2-7,13
TGTGCCAGCAGCTTGGGAGCCCGAGGTCCAGAGACCCAGTACTTC,CASSLGARGPETQYF,NA,TRBV5-6,NA,TRBJ2-5,15